This passage covers 24 T cell receptor beta chains from one sample sequenced in a study of blood T cell repertoires in COVID-19. Only in-frame clones appear in the TCRdb table, and some are missing; sequencing was by immunoSEQ multiplex PCR. Of about 70,000 clones in the sample, 90% to 95% were seen once. Sequenced sample: peripheral blood. The receptors here all came from a human donor in a cohort sampled during active COVID-19.

This clone was recorded once. The J gene is TRBJ2-7, the V gene TRBV6-5; 9 bases agree with TRBD2. The CDR3 contains 15 residues. Germline CDR1 MNHEY, CDR2 SVGAGI. The ends lost 0 bases at V and 4 bases at J; junction bases unmatched: 4. The CDR3: CASSYSWRGGYEQYF. CDR3 nucleotide sequence: TGTGCCAGCAGTTACTCGTGGCGGGGGGGGTACGAGCAGTACTTC.

The chain has TRBV2 and TRBJ1-2; tentative D call: TRBD1 (5 bases). CDR3 length: 13 amino acids. V was pared by 6 bases and J by 6 bases, with 14 bases between. CDR1 is SNHLY, CDR2 FYNNEI, per germline. CDR3 amino acids: CASSLRVSDGYTF. In DNA form, the CDR3 reads TGTGCCAGCAGCCTCAGGGTGTCTGATGGCTACACCTTC.

As concerns this clone: The sample carries other DNA sequences with the same CDR3. This chain links TRBV27 with TRBJ2-7; 9 bases fit TRBD1. After removal of 5 bases from V and 4 bases from J, the junction contained 3 bases not matched to a gene. The V gene's germline CDR1 is MNHEY and CDR2 SMNVEV (reference sequence). The CDR3 is made up of 13 amino acids. The CDR3 coding sequence is TGTGCCAGCAGTCCGGGACAGGGATACGAGCAGTACTTC. Encoded protein: CASSPGQGYEQYF.

This rearrangement joins TRBV7-2 to TRBJ1-1, with D tentatively TRBD1 (5 bases). CDR1 and CDR2 (germline): SGHTA, FQGNSA. The V end lost 5 bases, the J end lost 2 bases, and 9 bases lay between the germline ends. This CDR3 is built from 13 residues. The DNA for the CDR3 is TGTGCCAGCAGCAGACAGATTAACACTGAAGCTTTCTTT. It specifies CASSRQINTEAFF.

The chain couples TRBV4-2 to TRBJ1-1; tentative D call: TRBD1 (5 bases). This CDR3 contains 16 residues. The ends were cut back, 1 base at V and 0 bases at J, with 12 bases in the middle. Germline CDR1 reads LGHNA; CDR2 reads YNFKEQ. The CDR3 reads CASSQVSARVNTEAFF. CDR3 in DNA: TGTGCCAGCAGCCAAGTTAGTGCCAGGGTGAACACTGAAGCTTTCTTT.

To note about this clone: Sequence at one end of the junction differs from germline and may be a read error. V and J are TRBV2 and TRBJ1-1; D is perhaps TRBD1 (6 bases). CDR1 and CDR2 from the germline V gene are SNHLY and FYNNEI. CDR3 size: 15 residues. CDR3 residues: CASSEGGGLRGEAFF. The CDR3, as DNA: TGTGCCAGCAGCGAAGGCGGGGGGCTAAGGGGTGAAGCTTTCTTT.

This chain uses TRBV28 with TRBJ1-5; 9 bases map to TRBD1. The trim removed 7 bases at V and 1 base at J, leaving 20 bases unmatched. The germline V gene has CDR1 MDHEN and CDR2 SYDVKM. The CDR3 is 20 residues long. CDR3 sequence reads: CASTVGAGQGLSWSNQPQHF. For the CDR3, the DNA is TGTGCCAGCACCGTGGGGGCGGGACAGGGACTTTCTTGGAGCAATCAGCCCCAGCATTTT. The entire variable domain, with the rest obtained from reference TRBV28 and TRBJ1-5, is as follows: DVKVTQSSRYLVKRTGEKVFLECVQDMDHENMFWYRQDPGLGLRLIYFSYDVKMKEKGDIPEGYSVSREKKERFSLILESASTNQTSMYLCASTVGAGQGLSWSNQPQHFGDGTRLSIL.

V is TRBV4-3 and J is TRBJ1-2; a weak D match, TRBD1 (6 bases). This CDR3 region has 14 residues. Germline-derived CDR1 and CDR2 are LGHNA and YSLEER. V lost 0 bases and J lost 5, with 10 bases in between. This chain's CDR3 is CASSQERTAYGYTF. The CDR3 nucleotides read TGCGCCAGCAGCCAAGAGAGGACAGCATATGGCTACACCTTC.

This clone showed up just once. V is TRBV27 and J is TRBJ2-5; 8 bases align to TRBD1. With 4 bases clipped from V and 5 bases from J, the junction kept 15 bases outside the gene matches. The CDR3 consists of 17 residues. Per the germline V gene, CDR1 is MNHEY and CDR2 is SMNVEV (reference sequence). The CDR3 DNA follows: TGTGCCAGCAGTTCCCGGGCTCAGGGGGCCGGTTGGGAGACCCAGTACTTC. Encoded protein: CASSSRAQGAGWETQYF.

The sample holds a few counts of this clone. This sequence joins TRBV4-1 and TRBJ2-7; 9 nucleotides align to TRBD2. CDR3 size: 16 residues. CDR1 is MGHRA, CDR2 YSYEKL, per germline. V trimming: 1 base; J trimming: 1 base; junction bases outside the gene matches: 5. This CDR3 is CASSQGLAGGSYEQYF. CDR3 DNA sequence: TGCGCCAGCAGCCAAGGACTGGCGGGGGGGTCCTACGAGCAGTACTTC.

This chain links TRBV27 with TRBJ2-7; perhaps TRBD2 as D (6 bases). The V gene lost 3 bases and the J gene lost 2 bases, with 11 bases spanning the gap. The CDR3 sequence is 14 residues long. CDR1 and CDR2 from the germline V gene are MNHEY and SMNVEV (reference sequence). CDR3 amino acids: CASSFTGEPYEQYF. DNA for the CDR3: TGTGCCAGCAGTTTTACGGGAGAGCCCTACGAGCAGTACTTC.

The chain carries TRBV7-6 and TRBJ1-4; 7 bases match TRBD1. There are 17 residues in the CDR3. The trim removed 4 bases at V and 8 bases at J, leaving 16 bases unmatched. Looked up from germline, CDR1 is SGHVS and CDR2 is FNYEAQ. The CDR3 loop is CASSSPGVYRGGEKLFF. CDR3 bases: TGTGCCAGCAGCTCCCCCGGGGTTTACAGGGGAGGCGAAAAACTGTTTTTT.

The chain links TRBV10-3 to TRBJ2-5; possible D gene TRBD1, 6 bases. The germline CDR1 and CDR2 sequences are ENHRY and SYGVKD. This CDR3 comprises 15 residues. V was pared by 6 bases and J by 0 bases, with 14 bases between. DNA of the CDR3: TGTGCCATCAGGTCAATAGAGGGGGACCAAGAGACCCAGTACTTC. It specifies CAIRSIEGDQETQYF.

This clone was recorded only once. The rearrangement joins TRBV25-1 to TRBJ2-7, with D perhaps TRBD1 (7 bases). The CDR3 contains 15 residues. Germline CDR1 reads MGHDK; CDR2 reads SYGVNS. V was cut by 3 bases and J by 4 bases, with 16 bases left in between. CDR3 sequence (DNA): TGTGCCAGCAGTGATGCAGGCAGGGGGAGGTACGAGCAGTACTTC. The encoded protein is CASSDAGRGRYEQYF.

The chain links TRBV18 to TRBJ2-5, with D tentatively TRBD2 (5 bases). CDR1 and CDR2 from the germline V gene are KGHSH and LQKENI. The CDR3 is 14 residues long. The V end was cut by 1 base, the J end by 5 bases, with 11 bases between. The CDR3 spells CASSPRLTSETQYF. As DNA, the CDR3 is TGTGCCAGCTCACCACGACTAACTTCGGAGACCCAGTACTTC.

V gene TRBV5-4 combines with J gene TRBJ1-2; 9 bases line up with TRBD1. The V gene end was trimmed by 3 bases and the J gene end by 2 bases; junction bases not matched to a gene: 2. The CDR3 is 14 amino acids. The germline V gene encodes CDR1 SGHNT and CDR2 YYREEE (reference sequence). The CDR3: CASSSDRGNYGYTF. The CDR3 DNA sequence: TGTGCCAGCAGCTCTGACAGGGGGAACTATGGCTACACCTTC. The variable domain in full, completed from reference TRBV5-4 and TRBJ1-2, reads ETGVTQSPTHLIKTRGQQVTLRCSSQSGHNTVSWYQQALGQGPQFIFQYYREEENGRGNFPPRFSGLQFPNYSSELNVNALELDDSALYLCASSSDRGNYGYTFGSGTRLTVV.

The V and J genes are TRBV11-1 and TRBJ2-7, with TRBD1 identical over 9 bases. The trim removed 5 bases at V and 5 bases at J, leaving 13 bases unmatched. CDR1 is SGHAT and CDR2 is FQDESV in the germline V gene (reference sequence). The CDR3 totals 16 residues. In nucleotides, the CDR3 is TGTGCCAGCAGCCCAAGGCACCCGGGACAGGGCCACGAGCAGTACTTC. This sequence encodes CASSPRHPGQGHEQYF.

This chain joins TRBV27 and TRBJ1-6; no reliable D call. Germline CDR1 reads MNHEY; CDR2 reads SMNVEV (reference sequence). Trimming removed 2 bases at V and 9 bases at J, with 11 bases between. The CDR3 is made up of 14 amino acids. The CDR3 reads CASSLPVVGSPLHF. The CDR3 bases are TGTGCCAGCAGTTTACCTGTAGTCGGTTCACCCCTCCACTTT.

The chain joins TRBV20-1 to TRBJ1-2; D unresolved. The CDR3 runs to 11 residues. Trimming took off 5 bases at V and 8 bases at J, with 12 bases between the two ends. CDR1 is DFQATT, CDR2 SNEGSKA, per germline (reference sequence). The CDR3 bases are TGCAGTGCTGATACCACGGTGGGCTACACCTTC. This encodes CSADTTVGYTF.

This clone appeared a few times. This rearrangement joins TRBV14 to TRBJ2-7; no firm D call. This CDR3 spans 16 amino acids. Germline V gene data show CDR1 as SGHDN and CDR2 as FVKESK. With 3 bases removed from V and 2 bases from J, the gap between germline ends came to 17 bases. The CDR3 bases are TGTGCCAGCAGCCACACTAACGACGGTGGCCCCTACGAGCAGTACTTC. Amino acids: CASSHTNDGGPYEQYF.

This clone was observed a single time. CDR3 region: CASSLKLGTAYGYTF. CDR3 DNA: TGTGCCAGCAGCTTAAAACTTGGGACAGCTTATGGCTACACCTTC. The genes are TRBV7-9 and TRBJ1-2, with 7 positions matching TRBD1. Germline loops: CDR1 SEHNR, CDR2 FQNEAQ (reference sequence). The V segment lost 2 bases and the J segment 5 bases; nucleotides outside the gene matches: 8. This CDR3 contains 15 residues. The full variable domain, with the rest looked up from reference TRBV7-9 and TRBJ1-2, is DTGVSQNPRHKITKRGQNVTFRCDPISEHNRLYWYRQTLGQGPEFLTYFQNEAQLEKSRLLSDRFSAERPKGSFSTLEIQRTEQGDSAMYLCASSLKLGTAYGYTFGSGTRLTVV.

This chain joins TRBV2 and TRBJ1-2, with D possibly being TRBD1 (5 bases). Germline loops: CDR1 SNHLY, CDR2 FYNNEI. Trimming took off 10 bases at V and 6 bases at J, with 21 bases between the two ends. CDR3 length equals 14 residues. Here the CDR3 reads CAITAAGGLDGYTF. Written as DNA, the CDR3 is TGTGCCATCACTGCTGCCGGGGGTTTGGATGGCTACACCTTC.

CDR3 sequence: CASSKITTGDSYGYTF. In DNA, the CDR3 is TGTGCCAGCAGCAAAATTACGACAGGGGACAGCTATGGCTACACCTTC. The chain joins TRBV21-1 to TRBJ1-2; TRBD1, as called in the table, went unchecked against the DNA. TRBV21-1 corresponds to a pseudogene. The CDR3 runs 16 residues.

V usage is TRBV28 and J usage is TRBJ1-1; D unresolved. The CDR3 spans 12 residues. V lost 3 bases and J lost 10, with 12 bases in between. Germline V gene data show CDR1 as MDHEN and CDR2 as SYDVKM. Here the CDR3 DNA reads TGTGCCAGCAGTTTTGGTTACAGCGGAGCTTTCTTT. As protein: CASSFGYSGAFF.